These T cell receptor beta chains were read from a single sample in a study of blood T cell repertoires in COVID-19. TCRdb's copy holds only in-frame clones and misses some; the assay was immunoSEQ multiplex PCR. The sample has about 45,000 clones, 83% seen once. Sequencing used peripheral blood. These receptors all stem from an older man in a cohort sampled during active COVID-19. CDR3s include the opening cysteine and the closing phenylalanine or tryptophan. The D gene is left open where the match is weak. Only part of the rows carry a size: once, few, many, or a class if the clone is expanded.

cdr3_aa	cdr3_nt	j_call	v_call	clone_size	d_call
CASSPGTYTQETQYF	TGTGCCAGCAGCCCCGGGACATACACTCAAGAGACCCAGTACTTC	TRBJ2-5	TRBV7-9	-	-
CASIPGQGAYEQYF	TGTGCCAGCATCCCGGGACAGGGGGCTTACGAGCAGTACTTC	TRBJ2-7	TRBV28	once	TRBD1
CAISPLGGGKLHEQYF	TGTGCCATCAGCCCTTTGGGCGGGGGCAAGCTCCACGAGCAGTACTTC	TRBJ2-7	TRBV10-3	-	-
CASSTRTGVRDYEQYF	TGTGCCAGCAGTACTCGAACAGGGGTGAGGGACTACGAGCAGTACTTC	TRBJ2-7	TRBV27	-	TRBD1
CASSLGQTGKTQYF	TGTGCCAGCAGCTTAGGACAGACAGGGAAGACCCAGTACTTC	TRBJ2-5	TRBV7-2	-	TRBD1
CASSGGQGWTEAFF	TGTGCCAGTAGCGGAGGACAGGGATGGACTGAAGCTTTCTTT	TRBJ1-1	TRBV19	-	TRBD1
CAWSRSGTVGLGNQPQHF	TGTGCCTGGAGTCGGTCTGGGACAGTGGGTCTCGGCAATCAGCCCCAGCATTTT	TRBJ1-5	TRBV30	-	TRBD1
CASSLSLSGNTIYF	TGCGCCAGCAGCTTGAGCCTGTCTGGAAACACCATATATTTT	TRBJ1-3	TRBV5-1	-	-
CASSLGVNRVMNTEAFF	TGTGCCAGCAGCTTAGGTGTTAACAGGGTCATGAACACTGAAGCTTTCTTT	TRBJ1-1	TRBV2	-	-
CASGNQGADTQYF	TGCGCCAGCGGTAATCAGGGGGCTGATACGCAGTATTTT	TRBJ2-3	TRBV5-1	-	TRBD1
CASRSENSWRAIYF	TGTGCCAGCAGGTCTGAGAACTCATGGCGGGCCATATATTTT	TRBJ1-3	TRBV28	-	-
CASSSRGAVNQPQHF	TGTGCCAGCAGCAGCAGGGGGGCGGTTAATCAGCCCCAGCATTTT	TRBJ1-5	TRBV2	few	TRBD1
CSVPGLAGGYTQYF	TGCAGCGTTCCAGGACTAGCGGGAGGTTATACGCAGTATTTT	TRBJ2-3	TRBV29-1	-	TRBD2
CASKGAYGNTIYF	TGTGCCAGCAAGGGGGCCTACGGAAACACCATATATTTT	TRBJ1-3	TRBV5-4	few	TRBD1
CASSPQGGNEKLFF	TGCGCCAGCAGCCCTCAGGGTGGTAATGAAAAACTGTTTTTT	TRBJ1-4	TRBV5-1	-	-
CASSKVPPPMPELIREGRNEQYF	TGTGCCAGCAGCAAAGTTCCACCCCCCATGCCTGAACTCATCCGGGAGGGCCGGAACGAGCAGTACTTC	TRBJ2-7	TRBV21-1	-	-
CASSLGQGRKGTEAFF	TGTGCCAGCTCTTTGGGACAGGGGAGGAAGGGGACTGAAGCTTTCTTT	TRBJ1-1	TRBV7-9	-	TRBD1
CASSFLGAGDTQYF	TGCGCCAGCAGCTTTTTAGGGGCCGGTGATACGCAGTATTTT	TRBJ2-3	TRBV5-1	-	-
CASSFTRTGDVVDTQYF	TGTGCCAGCAGCTTTACTCGGACAGGGGACGTCGTAGATACGCAGTATTTT	TRBJ2-3	TRBV7-7	-	TRBD1
CASSWGQGVGGYTF	TGCGCCAGCAGCTGGGGACAGGGGGTCGGTGGCTACACCTTC	TRBJ1-2	TRBV5-1	-	TRBD1
CASSTGTGRGIQPQHF	TGTGCCAGCAGTACCGGGACAGGGAGGGGAATTCAGCCCCAGCATTTT	TRBJ1-5	TRBV28	-	TRBD1
CSTRGGQETQYF	TGCAGCACGAGGGGGGGCCAAGAGACCCAGTACTTC	TRBJ2-5	TRBV29-1	-	-
CASRDSNSPLHF	TGTGCCAGCAGAGACAGTAATTCACCCCTCCACTTT	TRBJ1-6	TRBV2	-	-
CASSQESFGGANYGYTF	TGCGCCAGCAGCCAAGAAAGCTTCGGAGGGGCTAACTATGGCTACACCTTC	TRBJ1-2	TRBV4-1	-	-
CATSQIEAFF	TGTGCCACCTCGCAGATTGAAGCTTTCTTT	TRBJ1-1	TRBV28	-	-
CASSQAAGANQPQHF	TGTGCCAGCAGCCAAGCAGCAGGGGCCAATCAGCCCCAGCATTTT	TRBJ1-5	TRBV4-2	-	-
CASSFGSAGTDTQYF	TGTGCCAGCAGTTTTGGGTCGGCGGGCACAGATACGCAGTATTTT	TRBJ2-3	TRBV28	-	-
CAHQGASGREKEGEQFF	TGTGCCCACCAGGGGGCTAGCGGGAGGGAAAAGGAGGGTGAGCAGTTCTTC	TRBJ2-1	TRBV10-3	-	TRBD2
CASSTGQGGQETQYF	TGTGCCAGCAGCACGGGACAGGGAGGTCAAGAGACCCAGTACTTC	TRBJ2-5	TRBV11-3	-	TRBD1
CASYSGYNEQFF	TGCGCCAGTTACTCAGGGTACAATGAGCAGTTCTTC	TRBJ2-1	TRBV5-1	-	-
CASRKTGQGATNEKLFF	TGTGCCAGCAGAAAGACTGGGCAGGGGGCAACTAATGAAAAACTGTTTTTT	TRBJ1-4	TRBV28	-	TRBD1
CASSPEPPFSGNTIYF	TGTGCCAGCTCCCCGGAGCCTCCTTTCTCTGGAAACACCATATATTTT	TRBJ1-3	TRBV18	-	-
CASSPTDTQYF	TGTGCCAGCAGTCCTACAGATACGCAGTATTTT	TRBJ2-3	TRBV2	-	-
CSVAPSDRRSYEQYF	TGCAGCGTTGCCCCATCAGACAGGCGCTCCTACGAGCAGTACTTC	TRBJ2-7	TRBV29-1	few	-
CASSLRTDLTGANVLTF	TGCGCCAGCAGCTTGAGGACAGACCTGACTGGGGCCAACGTCCTGACTTTC	TRBJ2-6	TRBV5-1	-	-
CASSSDRTGQPQHF	TGTGCCAGCAGCTCGGACAGGACAGGGCAGCCCCAGCATTTT	TRBJ1-5	TRBV7-9	-	TRBD1
CASSMRQGALGTEAFF	TGTGCCAGTAGTATGCGGCAGGGGGCGCTTGGAACTGAAGCTTTCTTT	TRBJ1-1	TRBV19	-	TRBD1
CASSQGTGMNTEAFF	TGTGCCAGCTCACAAGGGACAGGGATGAACACTGAAGCTTTCTTT	TRBJ1-1	TRBV18	-	TRBD1
CASSLNTGSEKLFF	TGTGCCAGCAGCTTAAACACAGGGAGCGAAAAACTGTTTTTT	TRBJ1-4	TRBV7-9	-	-
CASSLQGGTDTQYF	TGTGCCAGCAGTTTGCAGGGGGGCACAGATACGCAGTATTTT	TRBJ2-3	TRBV27	-	TRBD1
CSVHTGPNQPQHF	TGCAGCGTCCACACAGGTCCAAATCAGCCCCAGCATTTT	TRBJ1-5	TRBV29-1	-	-
CASSPRTNRGEQFF	TGTGCCAGCAGCCCCCGGACCAATCGGGGTGAGCAGTTCTTC	TRBJ2-1	TRBV7-9	-	-
CASSNSGMQETQYF	TGCGCCAGCAGCAACTCAGGGATGCAAGAGACCCAGTACTTC	TRBJ2-5	TRBV5-1	-	-
CASSPGTGFGNTIYF	TGTGCCAGCAGCCCTGGTACAGGCTTTGGAAACACCATATATTTT	TRBJ1-3	TRBV14	-	-
CASSLNGGTTNEKLFF	TGTGCCAGCAGCCTCAATGGGGGCACAACTAATGAAAAACTGTTTTTT	TRBJ1-4	TRBV5-6	-	-
CASSLTGTGNNEQFF	TGTGCCAGCAGCCTGACCGGGACAGGCAACAATGAGCAGTTCTTC	TRBJ2-1	TRBV5-4	-	TRBD1
CASSVVASEGTDTQYF	TGTGCCAGCAGCGTAGTGGCTAGCGAGGGCACAGATACGCAGTATTTT	TRBJ2-3	TRBV9	-	-
CASSLGRNTEAFF	TGTGCCAGCAGCTTAGGCAGGAACACTGAAGCTTTCTTT	TRBJ1-1	TRBV11-1	-	-
CASGGTGGGNQPQHF	TGTGCCAGCGGGGGGACAGGGGGTGGAAATCAGCCCCAGCATTTT	TRBJ1-5	TRBV19	-	TRBD1
CASSQVALSSYNEQFF	TGCGCCAGCAGCCAAGTCGCCTTGAGCTCCTACAATGAGCAGTTCTTC	TRBJ2-1	TRBV4-1	-	-
CSVEKGAGTEAFF	TGCAGCGTTGAAAAGGGGGCGGGGACTGAAGCTTTCTTT	TRBJ1-1	TRBV29-1	once	TRBD1
CSVAGEGQPQHF	TGCAGCGTCGCAGGGGAGGGACAGCCCCAGCATTTT	TRBJ1-5	TRBV29-1	-	-